This section outlines one T cell receptor (beta chain) sequence together with its context. The sample comes from a study of blood T cell repertoires in COVID-19. For the study at large: Sites across the United States, Italy and Spain contributed samples from acute and convalescent COVID-19.

The CDR3 spans 16 residues. Germline V CDR1 and CDR2: MNHNY, SVGAGI (reference sequence). The V segment lost 6 bases and the J segment 1 base; nucleotides outside the gene matches: 10. Enrollees, about 18 to 95 years old, lived in about two dozen US areas. Method: immunoSEQ multiplex PCR; TCRdb's copy keeps in-frame clones and lacks some. The sample has just over 350,000 clones, more than 85% seen once. The V gene is TRBV6-6, the J gene TRBJ2-5, with 8 bases matching TRBD2. The receptor's source is a woman aged 25 to 39 who had recovered from COVID-19. What was sequenced was PBMCs or T cells enriched from blood (not recorded which). The CDR3 loop is CASSSGLAGTQETQYF. CDR3 nucleotide sequence: TGTGCCAGCAGCTCCGGTTTAGCGGGGACCCAAGAGACCCAGTACTTC.